The T cell receptor beta chain described here comes from a study of cytomegalovirus exposure and HLA in healthy donors (dated by TCRdb to 2016 to 2017). Looking at the study overall: In an earlier analysis of several hundred of the donors, approximately 300 Gb of sequence data and 90 million to 130 million unique TCR beta sequences from roughly 200 million T cells were reported. The number of donors typed differed by locus, with about 629-640 for A, B, C, DRB1 and DQB1, roughly 520 for DQA1, 606 for DPA1, and approximately 470 for DPB1. Genome-wide SNP genotypes for about 65% of the 666 donors were used in a later genetic analysis, which treated that subset as a discovery cohort. Every repertoire in the discovery cohort had been generated on one and the same sequencing platform. HLA typing included class I and class II loci at four-digit resolution. High-throughput TCR immunosequencing, statistical association of individual TCRs with disease status, and machine learning were combined to predict cytomegalovirus infection status. Rather than using new phenotypic data, the later analysis identified candidate immune exposures from TCR beta sequences and from how often those sequences occurred across donors. Among about 410 genotyped donors of the cohort, an average of approximately 220,000 unique TCR beta nucleotide sequences was sequenced per donor, of which roughly 17% were non-productive. A separate validation cohort of roughly 130 different subjects was used in addition to the roughly 620-subject first cohort. An early release that covered some 640 HLA-typed donors contained around 330 gigabases of sequencing data and around 80 million unique TCR sequences. Of the 350 to 450 genotyped donors, roughly 80% were placed in the genetic ancestry cluster associated with self-reported Caucasian donors. Donor age, sex, ethnicity and CMV serostatus were compiled alongside the repertoire data. An earlier analysis of 587 of the donors applied high-throughput TCR beta sequencing to assess whether each TCR beta V gene segment acted as functional or pseudogenic. A few DR-DQ haplotypes were treated as single units for association and clustering because of strong linkage in the cohort. A later analysis re-analyzed previously published TCR beta repertoires from roughly 600 donors and added high-resolution HLA genotyping to study TCR occurrence patterns. The study used immunosequencing to profile the T cell repertoires of approximately 690 subjects and linked those repertoires to cytomegalovirus serostatus. The study aimed to test whether cataloging public T cell receptors could reveal signatures of past pathogen exposure. On the study overall, not on this receptor specifically: In a later analysis, TCR association rates were found to vary across HLA loci, with the most associated TCRs seen for DRB1 alleles and the fewest for HLA-C alleles. In a later genetic analysis, a missense DCLRE1C variant was associated with V-gene and J-gene trimming of TCR beta chains, and the association was replicated in an independent cohort. Strong co-occurrence of HLA alleles, especially DR and DQ, made assigning TCR associations to individual alleles difficult. In a later analysis, over 15,000 TCR beta sequences were associated with specific HLA alleles at a false discovery rate of 0.05. The authors suggested that the approach could potentially be extended to other disease states and immunological phenotypes. In an earlier analysis of approximately 600 of the donors, most TCR beta V segments were observed in productive rearrangements about 87% or about 30% of the time, broadly matching IMGT annotations. In both the original and validation cohorts, the classifier was reported to diagnose cytomegalovirus status with high specificity and sensitivity. Three of the identified cytomegalovirus-associated TCR beta chains were confirmed in vitro to be specific for cytomegalovirus antigens. A later analysis reported that several top co-occurrence clusters appeared linked to parvovirus B19, influenza, CMV and Epstein-Barr virus. In a later analysis, most CMV-associated TCR beta chains were found to appear HLA-restricted, with HLA associations seemingly driven largely by CMV exposure. A later genetic analysis reported fewer N-insertions in productive TCRs among donors in an Asian-associated ancestry cluster than the roughly 700-donor mean. Roughly uniform sequencing depth across donors was assumed in presence/absence analyses, although this assumption may not hold. In the study, about 150 TCR beta chains were listed as associated with cytomegalovirus. A cluster of highly shared sequence variants was judged likely to be a technical artifact of the sequencing pipeline. Because the 87-base-pair reads could not distinguish some IMGT-functional V segments, including TRBV6-2 and TRBV6-3, those segments were excluded. HLA typing was unavailable for some donors at each locus, so association tests used only the typed subset. Compared with equally common non-associated chains, HLA-associated TCR beta chains in a later analysis were more clonally expanded and had lower generation probabilities. Because counts were too low, about 18 rarely observed V segments, including chromosome 9 orphons, were left out of the earlier analysis of some 600 of the donors. Immune exposure information for the cohort was limited to CMV serostatus. Only TCR beta chains were sequenced in this cohort, and the absence of alpha or paired-chain data limited detectable features. A further reported finding was that TCR beta sequences accurately predicted the HLA-A and HLA-B alleles for most subjects in the first cohort. Across donors, most TCR sequences were observed very rarely, whereas some public TCRs were present in many individuals. Correlated functional status among segregating V segments might reflect linkage disequilibrium, but an unknown experimental factor could not be ruled out.

The library was obtained by the immunoSEQ multiplex PCR assay. A mixture of 60 forward primers for TCR Vbeta segments and 13 reverse primers for TCR Jbeta segments was used in the multiplex PCR. The CDR3 region of rearranged TCR beta genes was amplified from genomic DNA with a multiplex PCR assay. The Illumina HiSeq System was used to sequence the amplified TCR beta libraries as 87-base-pair reads. The study's own analysis went as follows. Across the 500 to 700 repertoires, a later analysis counted 80 million or so unique TCR beta chains, some 11 million of which were shared by at least two donors. A nearest-neighbor algorithm error-corrected the raw reads and collapsed the reads into unique sequences, merging closely related sequences to remove PCR and sequencing errors. To assign V, D and J gene segments, CDR3 sequences were aligned to IMGT reference sequences. For a sequence to be retained, a match of at least six nucleotides was required to both a V gene segment and a J gene segment. A rearrangement counted as productive if the CDR3 had no stop codons and remained in frame with V and J, and every other rearrangement counted as non-productive. Following IMGT convention, CDR3 was defined as the stretch from the second conserved V-encoded cysteine up to the conserved J-encoded phenylalanine. The earlier analysis of about 590 of the donors excluded sequences that lacked an unambiguous match to a single V gene segment. An earlier analysis of 587 of the donors classified V segments as functional when productive rearrangements were above 56.7% and as segregating when the standard deviation between donors was above 5%. A statistical classification framework was built to diagnose cytomegalovirus status from the catalog of TCR beta chain sequences. V and J gene assignment, in a later analysis, came from comparing TCR nucleotide sequences with IMGT/GENE-DB human TR gene sequences. A later analysis assigned CDR3 sequences and most-parsimonious VDJ recombination scenarios with the TCRdist pipeline. In a later analysis, each TCR beta chain was defined by its CDR3 amino acid sequence together with its V-gene family, and reads without a unique V-gene family were excluded. To address suspected cross-contamination and a sequencing artifact, a later analysis removed a few hundred highly shared, low-generation-probability nucleotide sequences. In a later analysis, a clonal expansion index for each public chain was calculated from normalized within-repertoire ranks of inferred template counts. A later analysis computed generation probabilities with a VDJ recombination model fitted to out-of-frame rearrangements, and checked the results against IGoR. In a later analysis, TCR-TCR, TCR-HLA and TCR-CMV co-occurrence was scored with hypergeometric tests, and a repertoire-size bias correction was applied to TCR pairs. False discovery rates were estimated in a later analysis by permuting HLA or CMV assignments 20 times. In a later analysis, co-occurring TCRs were grouped with DBSCAN, and TCRdist sequence similarity was added when clustering was performed within HLA-allele-positive subsets. Repertoires with fewer than 30,000 or more than 120,000 public chains, plus five repertoires with anomalous nucleotide sharing, were excluded from co-occurrence clustering. TCRdb stores this immuneACCESS table with in-frame sequences only. Part of the clones is absent; in the studies checked, under half of the shortfall reflects unresolved V genes, and no reason is known for the rest. That table furnishes V, J and clone size, whereas the DNA furnished D and trimming. This sample's table lists 200,000 to 250,000 clones. Of the sample, under 1% is held by the ten largest clones.

Remarks on this clone: Its antigen remains unidentified.

V is reduced by 0 bases and J by 5 bases, leaving a spacing of 8 bases between them. The CDR3 spans 14 residues, from the cysteine through the phenylalanine. The CDR3 DNA has 42 bases and is translated from base 1. Based on the germline V gene, the CDR1 and CDR2 sequences are SGHVS and FNYEAQ. The cohort comprised fewer than 750 healthy bone marrow donors. At the time of sampling, all cohort members were nominally healthy, though unrecorded immune exposures were likely present. The donor was CMV seropositive and was included in the group of 289 seropositive cohort members. Each donor provided a peripheral blood sample, and peripheral blood mononuclear cells were used for TCR beta sequencing. Genomic DNA was extracted from the blood cell samples with the Qiagen DNeasy Blood Extraction Kit.

The chain is encoded by TRBV7-6 joined to TRBJ2-1; no confident D gene assignment can be made. The clonotype originates from a woman aged 25 to 39 in good health and CMV-seropositive. The sequenced sample consisted of PBMCs. The sequence in DNA is TGTGCCAGCAGCTTAGCGGGTACTAACAATGAGCAGTTCTTC. Its amino acids are CASSLAGTNNEQFF.